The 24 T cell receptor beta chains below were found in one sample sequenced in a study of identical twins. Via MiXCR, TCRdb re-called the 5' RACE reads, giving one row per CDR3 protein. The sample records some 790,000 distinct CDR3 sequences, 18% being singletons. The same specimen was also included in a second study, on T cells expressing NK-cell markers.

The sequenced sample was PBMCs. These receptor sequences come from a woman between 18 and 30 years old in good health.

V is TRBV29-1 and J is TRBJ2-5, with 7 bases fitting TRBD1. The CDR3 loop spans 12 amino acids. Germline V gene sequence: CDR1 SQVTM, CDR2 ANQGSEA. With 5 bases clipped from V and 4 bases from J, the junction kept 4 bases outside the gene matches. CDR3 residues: CSVSTGRETQYF. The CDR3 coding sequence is TGCAGCGTTTCGACAGGGAGAGAGACCCAGTACTTC.

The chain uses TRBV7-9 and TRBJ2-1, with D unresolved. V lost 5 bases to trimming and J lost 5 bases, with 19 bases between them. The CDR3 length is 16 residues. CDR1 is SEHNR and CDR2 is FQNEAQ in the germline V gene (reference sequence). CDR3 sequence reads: CASSPGRRRNDNEQFF. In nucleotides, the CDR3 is TGTGCCAGCAGCCCGGGTCGGCGGAGAAACGACAATGAGCAGTTCTTC.

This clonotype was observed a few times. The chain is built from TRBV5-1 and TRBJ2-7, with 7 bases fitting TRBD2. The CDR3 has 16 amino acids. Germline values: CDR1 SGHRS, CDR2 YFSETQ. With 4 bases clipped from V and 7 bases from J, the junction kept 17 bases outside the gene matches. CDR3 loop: CASSPLGTHSAGEQYF. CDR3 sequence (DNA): TGCGCCAGCAGCCCTCTTGGGACCCATTCAGCGGGGGAGCAGTACTTC.

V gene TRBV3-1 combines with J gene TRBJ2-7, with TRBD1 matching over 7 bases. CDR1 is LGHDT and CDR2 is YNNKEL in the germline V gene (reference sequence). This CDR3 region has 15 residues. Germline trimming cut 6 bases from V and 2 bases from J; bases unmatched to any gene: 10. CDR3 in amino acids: CASRRSRDSTYEQYF. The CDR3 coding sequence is TGTGCCAGCAGGAGAAGCCGGGACAGCACCTACGAGCAGTACTTC.

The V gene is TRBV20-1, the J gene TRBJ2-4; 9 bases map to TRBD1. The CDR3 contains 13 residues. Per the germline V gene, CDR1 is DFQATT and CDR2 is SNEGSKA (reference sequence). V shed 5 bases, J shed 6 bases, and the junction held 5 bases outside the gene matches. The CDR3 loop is CSAPGQGPNIQYF. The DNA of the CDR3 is TGCAGTGCTCCGGGACAGGGACCAAACATTCAGTACTTC.

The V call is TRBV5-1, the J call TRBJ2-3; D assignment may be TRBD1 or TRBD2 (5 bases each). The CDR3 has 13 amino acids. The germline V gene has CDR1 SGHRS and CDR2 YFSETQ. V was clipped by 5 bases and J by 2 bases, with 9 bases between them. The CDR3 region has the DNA TGCGCCAGCAGGGGACCCAACACAGATACGCAGTATTTT. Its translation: CASRGPNTDTQYF.

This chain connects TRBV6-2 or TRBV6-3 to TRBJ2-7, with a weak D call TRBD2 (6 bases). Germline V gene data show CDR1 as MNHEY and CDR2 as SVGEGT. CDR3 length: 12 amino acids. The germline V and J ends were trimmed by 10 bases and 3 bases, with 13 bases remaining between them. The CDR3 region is CATHGGGYEQYF. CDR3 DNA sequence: TGTGCCACCCACGGGGGAGGCTACGAGCAGTACTTC.

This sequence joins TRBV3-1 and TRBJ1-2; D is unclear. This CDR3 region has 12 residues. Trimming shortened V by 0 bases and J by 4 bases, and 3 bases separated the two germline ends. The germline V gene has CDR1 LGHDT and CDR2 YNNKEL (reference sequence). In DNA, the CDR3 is TGTGCCAGCAGCCAAGAGTCCTATGGCTACACCTTC. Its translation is CASSQESYGYTF.

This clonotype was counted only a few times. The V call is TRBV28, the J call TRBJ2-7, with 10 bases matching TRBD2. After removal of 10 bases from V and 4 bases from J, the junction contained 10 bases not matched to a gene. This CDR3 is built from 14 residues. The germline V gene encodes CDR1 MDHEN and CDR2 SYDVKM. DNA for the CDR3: TGTGCCACCCACGGGACTAGCGACATATACGAGCAGTACTTC. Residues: CATHGTSDIYEQYF.

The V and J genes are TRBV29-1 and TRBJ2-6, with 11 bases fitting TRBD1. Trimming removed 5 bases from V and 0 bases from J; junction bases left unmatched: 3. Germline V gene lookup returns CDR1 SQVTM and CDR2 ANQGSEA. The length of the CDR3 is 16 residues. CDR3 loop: CSVPGTGGSGANVLTF. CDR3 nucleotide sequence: TGCAGCGTTCCCGGGACAGGGGGCTCTGGGGCCAACGTCCTGACTTTC.

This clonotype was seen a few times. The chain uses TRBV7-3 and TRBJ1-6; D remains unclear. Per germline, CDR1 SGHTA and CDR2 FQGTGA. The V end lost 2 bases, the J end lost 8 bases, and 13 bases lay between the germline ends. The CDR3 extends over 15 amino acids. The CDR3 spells CASSLRGSGDSPLHF. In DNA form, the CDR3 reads TGTGCCAGCAGCTTACGCGGGTCTGGGGATTCACCCCTCCACTTT.

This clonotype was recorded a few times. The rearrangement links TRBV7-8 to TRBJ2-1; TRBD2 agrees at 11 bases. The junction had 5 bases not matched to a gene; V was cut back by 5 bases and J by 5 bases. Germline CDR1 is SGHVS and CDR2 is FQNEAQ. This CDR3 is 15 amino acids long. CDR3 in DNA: TGTGCCAGCAGCCCGACTAGCGGGATTAACAATGAGCAGTTCTTC. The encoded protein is CASSPTSGINNEQFF.

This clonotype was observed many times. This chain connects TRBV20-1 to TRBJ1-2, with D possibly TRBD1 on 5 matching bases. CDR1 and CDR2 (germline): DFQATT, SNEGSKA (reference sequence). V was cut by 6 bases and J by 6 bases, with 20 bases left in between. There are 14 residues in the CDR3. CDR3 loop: CSAYRAGEGDGYTF. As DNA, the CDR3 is TGCAGTGCCTACCGCGCGGGGGAAGGGGATGGCTACACCTTC.

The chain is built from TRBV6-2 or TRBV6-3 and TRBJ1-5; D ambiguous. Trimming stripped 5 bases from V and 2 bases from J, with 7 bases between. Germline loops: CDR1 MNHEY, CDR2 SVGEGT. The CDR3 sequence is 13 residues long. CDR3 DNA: TGTGCCAGCAGTGGACGGGGCAATCAGCCCCAGCATTTT. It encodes CASSGRGNQPQHF.

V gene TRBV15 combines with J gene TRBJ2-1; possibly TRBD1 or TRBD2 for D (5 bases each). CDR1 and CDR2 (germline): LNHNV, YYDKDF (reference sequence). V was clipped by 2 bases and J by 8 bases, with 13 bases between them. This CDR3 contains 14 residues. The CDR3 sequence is CATSRSGGSYEQFF. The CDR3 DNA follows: TGTGCCACCAGCAGAAGTGGGGGAAGCTATGAGCAGTTCTTC.

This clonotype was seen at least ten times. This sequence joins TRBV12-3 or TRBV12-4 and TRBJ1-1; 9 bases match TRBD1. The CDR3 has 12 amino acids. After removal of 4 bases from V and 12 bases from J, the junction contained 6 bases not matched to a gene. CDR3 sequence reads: CASSSGTGRTFF. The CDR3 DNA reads TGTGCCAGCAGTTCCGGGACAGGGAGGACTTTCTTT.

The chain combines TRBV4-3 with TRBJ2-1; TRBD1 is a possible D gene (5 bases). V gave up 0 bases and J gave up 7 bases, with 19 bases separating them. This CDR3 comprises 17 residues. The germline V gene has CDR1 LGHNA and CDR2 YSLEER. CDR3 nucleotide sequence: TGCGCCAGCAGCCAAGATGAGTTGGCAGGGTACAGGAATGAGCAGTTCTTC. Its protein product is CASSQDELAGYRNEQFF.

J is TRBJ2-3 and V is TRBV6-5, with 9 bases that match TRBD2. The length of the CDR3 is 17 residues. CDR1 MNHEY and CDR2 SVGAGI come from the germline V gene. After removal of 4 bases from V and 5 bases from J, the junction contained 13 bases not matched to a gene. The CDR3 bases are TGTGCCAGCAGTTTACTCCCGTCGGGACTAGCTCAAGATACGCAGTATTTT. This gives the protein CASSLLPSGLAQDTQYF.

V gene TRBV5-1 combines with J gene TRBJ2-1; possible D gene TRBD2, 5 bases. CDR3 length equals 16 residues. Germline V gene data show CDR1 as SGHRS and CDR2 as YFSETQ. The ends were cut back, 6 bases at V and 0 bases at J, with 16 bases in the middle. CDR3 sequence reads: CASTLAHSSSYNEQFF. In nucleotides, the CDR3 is TGCGCCAGCACCCTAGCCCACTCGAGCTCCTACAATGAGCAGTTCTTC. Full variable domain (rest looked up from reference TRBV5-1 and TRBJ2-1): KAGVTQTPRYLIKTRGQQVTLSCSPISGHRSVSWYQQTPGQGLQFLFEYFSETQRNKGNFPGRFSGRQFSNSRSEMNVSTLELGDSALYLCASTLAHSSSYNEQFFGPGTRLTVL.

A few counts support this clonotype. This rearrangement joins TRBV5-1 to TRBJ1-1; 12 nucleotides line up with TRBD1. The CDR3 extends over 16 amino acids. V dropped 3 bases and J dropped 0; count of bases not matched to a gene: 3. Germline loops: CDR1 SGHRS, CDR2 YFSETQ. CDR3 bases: TGCGCCAGCAGCTGGGACAGGGGGCAGGTGAACACTGAAGCTTTCTTT. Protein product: CASSWDRGQVNTEAFF.

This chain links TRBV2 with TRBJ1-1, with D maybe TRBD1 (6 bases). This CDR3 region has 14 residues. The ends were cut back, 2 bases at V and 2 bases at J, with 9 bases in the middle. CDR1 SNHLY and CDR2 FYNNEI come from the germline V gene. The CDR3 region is CASSELRGNTEAFF. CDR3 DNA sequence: TGTGCCAGCAGTGAACTCAGGGGCAACACTGAAGCTTTCTTT.

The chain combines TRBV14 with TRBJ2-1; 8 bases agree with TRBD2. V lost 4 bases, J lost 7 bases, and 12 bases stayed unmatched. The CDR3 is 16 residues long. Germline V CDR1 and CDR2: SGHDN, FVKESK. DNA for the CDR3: TGTGCCAGCAGCCCGGACTTTACGGGAGGGCGAAATGAGCAGTTCTTC. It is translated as CASSPDFTGGRNEQFF.

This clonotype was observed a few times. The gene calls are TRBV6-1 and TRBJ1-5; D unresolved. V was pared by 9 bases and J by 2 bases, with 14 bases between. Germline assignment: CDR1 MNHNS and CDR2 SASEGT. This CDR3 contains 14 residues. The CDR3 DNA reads TGTGCCAGTGGTGAAGCTCGGGGCAATCAGCCCCAGCATTTT. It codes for CASGEARGNQPQHF.

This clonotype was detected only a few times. Here the CDR3 DNA reads TGTGCCAGCAACGACTGGAGCGGACTTTACAATGAGCAGTTCTTC. It yields the protein CASNDWSGLYNEQFF. This chain uses TRBV11-2 with TRBJ2-1, with D possibly matching TRBD2 (5 bases). The germline V gene has CDR1 SGHAT and CDR2 FQNNGV. Trimming removed 7 bases at V and 4 bases at J, with 17 bases between. The CDR3 runs to 15 residues.